The source of this T cell receptor (beta chain) is a study of blood T cell repertoires in COVID-19. For the study at large: PBMCs, B-cell-depleted T cells, or T cells were the source of the cDNA or gDNA that made up the material.

Authors' methods: Amplification with reference gene primers provided the estimates of nucleated cell counts. Produced via immunoSEQ multiplex PCR; TCRdb's table is partial and in-frame only. D and trimming come from the DNA, and the V and J calls and clone size come from that table. This repertoire shows some 150,000 clones, 81% found once; its top ten account for roughly 8%. This TCR derives from a human donor with acute or convalescent COVID-19. The donor label of this sample is uncertain. Input material: peripheral blood.

Written as DNA, the CDR3 is TGCGCCAGCAGCTTGGGTCCAGGGGATCAGCCCCAGCATTTT. Encoded protein: CASSLGPGDQPQHF. The chain combines TRBV5-1 with TRBJ1-5; TRBD1 might be the D (6 bases). This CDR3 has 14 residues. Trimming pared 0 bases from V and 5 bases from J, leaving 9 bases between. Germline values: CDR1 SGHRS, CDR2 YFSETQ.